What follows is one T cell receptor beta chain and its context. The sample is drawn from a study of blood T cells in healthy people across ages. Study-wide background: Researchers report that template switching captured about one barcoded beta molecule per two T cells.

Next came a second PCR, run for roughly 7 to 12 cycles, which used a sample-barcoded 5' primer along with a J-beta primer mix. TCRdb re-analysed the 5' RACE reads in MiXCR, keeping a single row per CDR3 protein. The sample yields 1.8 million or so distinct CDR3 sequences, 39% seen once. The receptor comes from a human donor in good health. The sequencing input was blood.

CDR3 loop: CASSLVPGGEQFF. In DNA, the CDR3 is TGTGCCAGCAGTTTAGTCCCCGGGGGCGAGCAGTTCTTC. The chain couples TRBV12-3 or TRBV12-4 to TRBJ2-1, with D perhaps being TRBD1 or TRBD2 (6 bases each). With 1 base removed from V and 10 bases from J, the gap between germline ends came to 11 bases. The CDR3 length is 13 residues.